The rows below give T cell receptor beta chains drawn from one sample of a study of identical twins. Each CDR3 protein gets one entry after TCRdb re-called the 5' RACE reads with MiXCR. Here the sample spans around 690,000 distinct CDR3 sequences, 21% being singletons. The sample was also linked to a second study, of T cells expressing NK-cell markers.

The source material was PBMCs. These TCRs come from a woman under 30 in good health. Both conserved end residues are part of each CDR3. Each record gives: CDR3 length, V gene, J gene, clone size, D gene, CDR3 DNA, CDR3 protein. D genes are given only for firm matches. Size values are once, few and many counts, or a class for expanded clones, and some rows have none.

14	TRBV12-3/TRBV12-4	TRBJ2-3	few	-	TGTGCCAGCAGTTCCGTGAGGGGGACAGATACGCAGTATTTT	CASSSVRGTDTQYF
14	TRBV6-5	TRBJ2-1	few	-	TGTGCCAGCAGTTATGCACTTCTCGGGGAGGAGCAGTTCTTC	CASSYALLGEEQFF
11	TRBV20-1	TRBJ2-7	many	-	TGCAGTGCTAGAGTCGAGGACGAGCAGTACTTC	CSARVEDEQYF
16	TRBV5-8	TRBJ2-1	few	-	TGTGCCGATAACCGGGGGACCGATTTAGGGTACAATGAGCAGTTCTTC	CADNRGTDLGYNEQFF
16	TRBV20-1	TRBJ1-1	-	TRBD1	TGCAGTGCAGAATCTGTTGACAGGGGGCGGAGAACTGAAGCTTTCTTT	CSAESVDRGRRTEAFF
12	TRBV6-2/TRBV6-3	TRBJ2-1	-	-	TGTGCCACGATGAGGCCCGGGACAAGATGGATCTTC	CATMRPGTRWIF
14	TRBV12-3/TRBV12-4	TRBJ2-1	few	-	TGTGCCAGCAGTTTAGGAGGGGGGGTCAATGAGCAGTTCTTC	CASSLGGGVNEQFF
13	TRBV12-3/TRBV12-4	TRBJ2-1	-	-	TGTGCCAGCAGCCCCGGACCTCAGAATGAGCAGTTCTTC	CASSPGPQNEQFF
15	TRBV5-1	TRBJ2-5	few	TRBD2	TGCGCCAGCAGCTTCGGGGGGGGGGCTTCAGAGACCCAGTACTTC	CASSFGGGASETQYF
13	TRBV10-3	TRBJ2-1	-	-	TGTGCCATCACCCCTAGCGAGTTCAATGAGCAGTTCTTC	CAITPSEFNEQFF
19	TRBV25-1	TRBJ2-7	few	-	TGTGCCAGCAGTGCCTCCCCCGAGGCAGTTCATTGGAGCTCCTACGAGCAGTACTTC	CASSASPEAVHWSSYEQYF
17	TRBV6-5	TRBJ2-7	few	TRBD1	TGTGCCAGCAGTTTTATCTCCCCCGACAGGGTCGCCTACGAGCAGTACTTC	CASSFISPDRVAYEQYF
16	TRBV10-1	TRBJ2-1	-	TRBD2	TGCGCCACCCAAGCGGCGGGAGGGCTGTCCTACAATGAGCAGTTCTTC	CATQAAGGLSYNEQFF
12	TRBV30	TRBJ2-2	-	-	TGTGCCTGGAGTGTCAACACCGGGGAGCTGTTTTTT	CAWSVNTGELFF
15	TRBV6-2/TRBV6-3	TRBJ2-6	few	-	TGTGCCAGCAGAGTCGTGGGGGCAGGGGCCAACGTCCTGACTTTC	CASRVVGAGANVLTF
15	TRBV11-2	TRBJ2-5	few	TRBD1	TGTGCCAGCAGCTTATTTCAGGGGGCGGCGGAGACCCAGTACTTC	CASSLFQGAAETQYF
17	TRBV12-3/TRBV12-4	TRBJ2-2	many	TRBD1	TGTGCCAGCAGTCGAGACAGGGCTGGATCGAACACCGGGGAGCTGTTTTTT	CASSRDRAGSNTGELFF
12	TRBV20-1	TRBJ2-4	few	-	TGCAGTGTTGGGGGACATCGAAACATTCAGTACTTC	CSVGGHRNIQYF
13	TRBV30	TRBJ2-7	-	-	TGTGCCCTGGCCCGAGAGCTCTTCCACGAGCAGTACTTC	CALARELFHEQYF
14	TRBV10-3	TRBJ1-5	-	TRBD1	TGTGCCACAGCCGGGACAGGGGATTATCAGCCCCAGCATTTT	CATAGTGDYQPQHF
15	TRBV24-1	TRBJ2-1	few	-	TGTGCCACCAGTGATCGTGGCAGCTCCTACAATGAGCAGTTCTTC	CATSDRGSSYNEQFF
11	TRBV29-1	TRBJ2-1	-	-	TGCAGCGTTGAACATATCAATGAGCAGTTCTTC	CSVEHINEQFF
16	TRBV7-2	TRBJ2-2	-	-	TGTGCCAGCAGCTTAGTGGGTCCGGGGAACACCGGGGAGCTGTTTTTT	CASSLVGPGNTGELFF
14	TRBV20-1	TRBJ2-1	many	TRBD2	TGCAGTGCTAATAGCGGGAGCTCCTACAATGAGCAGTTCTTC	CSANSGSSYNEQFF
15	TRBV5-1	TRBJ2-5	many	-	TGCGCCAGCAGCTTGCAGAGCACGGGGGAAGAGACCCAGTACTTC	CASSLQSTGEETQYF
17	TRBV5-1	TRBJ1-2	few	-	TGCGCCAGCAGCCTGACAGCATCAGATTACACTAACTATGGCTACACCTTC	CASSLTASDYTNYGYTF
14	TRBV20-1	TRBJ1-1	few	TRBD1	TGCAGTGCTACCCGGACAGGGGGGAACACTGAAGCTTTCTTT	CSATRTGGNTEAFF
15	TRBV5-1	TRBJ2-7	few	TRBD1	TGCGCCAGCAGCTTGGCGGCCGGGACAGCCTACGAGCAGTACTTC	CASSLAAGTAYEQYF